This entry features one T cell receptor beta chain sequence. Assay: immunoSEQ multiplex PCR; the TCRdb copy retains only in-frame clones and omits some. The table includes about 72,000 clones, approximately 92% detected once. Blood sampling took place at baseline, cycle 4 day 1, and cycle 7 day 1. This sample is drawn from a study of OX40 agonist ivuxolimab in advanced cancers. Study information: Patients achieving partial responses numbered three: one hepatocellular carcinoma case and two cutaneous melanoma cases.

CDR3 length: 17 amino acids. Per germline, CDR1 LNHNV and CDR2 YYDKDF (reference sequence). After removal of 2 bases from V and 0 bases from J, the junction contained 8 bases not matched to a gene. This rearrangement joins TRBV15 to TRBJ2-5; TRBD2 agrees at 8 bases. Specimen: CD4+ or CD8+ T cells sorted from blood, collected in a trial of the OX40 agonist ivuxolimab. The sequence came from an adult with an advanced solid tumor such as melanoma, head and neck, liver or kidney cancer. For the CDR3, the DNA is TGTGCCACCAGCAGACTCTTGGCTAGCGGGTACCAAGAGACCCAGTACTTC. Its protein product is CATSRLLASGYQETQYF. The whole variable domain, filled in from reference TRBV15 and TRBJ2-5, reads DAMVIQNPRYQVTQFGKPVTLSCSQTLNHNVMYWYQQKSSQAPKLLFHYYDKDFNNEADTPDNFQSRRPNTSFCFLDIRSPGLGDTAMYLCATSRLLASGYQETQYFGPGTRLLVL.